The 31 T cell receptor beta chains below all came from one sample that was sequenced in a study of T cell repertoires in cytomegalovirus infection. MiXCR, run by TCRdb on the reads, gives a single entry per CDR3 protein. In the table there are approximately 250,000 distinct CDR3 sequences, roughly an eighth of which are singletons. Sequenced input: PBMCs. Source of these receptors: a human donor in good health (CMV status not recorded). Some clones in this sample may be carry-over from other donors' samples.

The table lists this clonotype with many counts. V usage is TRBV11-3 and J usage is TRBJ2-1; D is unclear. CDR1 is SGHNT and CDR2 is YENEEA in the germline V gene. The CDR3 totals 13 residues. Trimming shortened V by 5 bases and J by 10 bases, and 15 bases separated the two germline ends. CDR3 DNA: TGTGCCAGCAGCCGAGAATCCAGTTCGGAGCAGTTCTTC. This translates into CASSRESSSEQFF.

Here the CDR3 DNA reads TGTGCCAGCAGCGAACAGGGACAGGGAAGAGAAAAACTGTTTTTT. Protein product: CASSEQGQGREKLFF. This chain joins TRBV25-1 and TRBJ1-4, with 9 bases aligning to TRBD1. V lost 6 bases and J lost 8; bases outside the gene matches: 10. The CDR3 is 15 residues long. The germline V gene has CDR1 MGHDK and CDR2 SYGVNS.

The V and J genes are TRBV28 and TRBJ1-4, with a weak D call TRBD1 (6 bases). V gave up 4 bases and J gave up 4 bases, with 19 bases separating them. This CDR3 has 17 amino acids. Germline CDR1 MDHEN, CDR2 SYDVKM. The CDR3 region has the DNA TGTGCCAGCAGTTCTCCGGGACAATCAAACCTTAATGAAAAACTGTTTTTT. Translation gives CASSSPGQSNLNEKLFF.

This clonotype was counted at least ten times. The chain is built from TRBV5-1 and TRBJ2-1, with 7 bases lining up with TRBD2. Looked up from germline, CDR1 is SGHRS and CDR2 is YFSETQ. This CDR3 spans 15 amino acids. V lost 0 bases to trimming and J lost 5 bases; unmatched junction nucleotides: 5. DNA of the CDR3: TGCGCCAGCAGCTTGGAAGCGGGACTTAACAATGAGCAGTTCTTC. Translating it yields CASSLEAGLNNEQFF.

The chain carries TRBV6-2 or TRBV6-3 and TRBJ2-2; D is unresolved. CDR1 is MNHEY, CDR2 SVGEGT, per germline. The CDR3 loop spans 14 amino acids. The V gene lost 7 bases and the J gene lost 2 bases, with 11 bases spanning the gap. The CDR3 sequence: CASTPRRNTGELFF. The DNA of the CDR3 is TGTGCCAGCACCCCTCGGCGTAACACCGGGGAGCTGTTTTTT.

The chain has TRBV4-2 and TRBJ2-1, with 14 bases that match TRBD2. V was pared by 6 bases and J by 3 bases, with 4 bases of the junction left unmatched. The CDR3 runs 16 residues. Germline CDR1 reads LGHNA; CDR2 reads YNFKEQ. Here the CDR3 reads CASSPTSGGDYNEQFF. The CDR3 bases are TGTGCCAGCAGTCCGACTAGCGGGGGGGACTACAATGAGCAGTTCTTC.

V usage is TRBV11-3 and J usage is TRBJ2-2; 7 bases line up with TRBD2. This CDR3 has 15 amino acids. V gave up 5 bases and J gave up 3 bases; unmatched junction bases: 6. Germline CDR1 reads SGHNT; CDR2 reads YENEEA. CDR3 bases: TGTGCCAGCAGCGCGGGGGTAAGAGACACCGGGGAGCTGTTTTTT. This translates into CASSAGVRDTGELFF.

Worth noting for this clonotype: It may be a read error: a sequence one base away is much more abundant. The V call is TRBV14, the J call TRBJ1-4; D remains ambiguous. The length of the CDR3 is 13 residues. The germline CDR1 and CDR2 sequences are SGHDN and FVKESK. DNA for the CDR3: TGTGCCAGCAGCCGTGCAACTAATGAAGAACTGTTTTTT. Its translation: CASSRATNEELFF. Looking up the rest from reference TRBV14 and TRBJ1-4 gives the full variable domain: EAGVTQFPSHSVIEKGQTVTLRCDPISGHDNLYWYRRVMGKEIKFLLHFVKESKQDESGMPNNRFLAERTGGTYSTLKVQPAELEDSGVYFCASSRATNEELFFGSGTQLSVL.

This clonotype was observed many times. This chain links TRBV7-2 with TRBJ1-6; D gene ambiguous. Germline assignment: CDR1 SGHTA and CDR2 FQGNSA. With 1 base removed from V and 7 bases from J, the gap between germline ends came to 11 bases. The CDR3 runs 15 residues. CDR3 amino acids: CASSLEIGRNSPLHF. For the CDR3, the DNA is TGTGCCAGCAGCTTAGAAATAGGGAGGAATTCACCCCTCCACTTT. Variable domain in full (rest from reference TRBV7-2 and TRBJ1-6): GAGVSQSPSNKVTEKGKDVELRCDPISGHTALYWYRQSLGQGLEFLIYFQGNSAPDKSGLPSDRFSAERTGGSVSTLTIQRTQQEDSAVYLCASSLEIGRNSPLHFGNGTRLTVT.

In this sample, this clonotype turned up many times. The CDR3: CASKQGNYGYTF. In DNA, the CDR3 is TGTGCCAGCAAGCAAGGGAACTATGGCTACACCTTC. The V gene is TRBV6-5, the J gene TRBJ1-2; unclear D gene. The CDR3 is made up of 12 amino acids. The V and J ends lost 7 bases and 2 bases respectively, with 8 bases between them. Germline V gene lookup returns CDR1 MNHEY and CDR2 SVGAGI.

This clonotype appeared once. The chain carries TRBV7-2 and TRBJ1-3; D is ambiguous. The V and J ends lost 5 bases and 0 bases respectively, with 8 bases between them. This CDR3 has 14 residues. CDR1 and CDR2 (germline): SGHTA, FQGNSA. The CDR3 DNA is TGTGCCAGCAGCACCCAGAGCTCTGGAAACACCATATATTTT. Residues: CASSTQSSGNTIYF.

This clonotype appeared a few times. V and J are TRBV5-6 and TRBJ2-1; D is ambiguous. Trimming stripped 2 bases from V and 2 bases from J, with 8 bases between. The CDR3 has 14 amino acids. Germline assignment: CDR1 SGHDT and CDR2 YYEEEE. The CDR3 reads CASSFSVAYNEQFF. The CDR3 nucleotides are TGTGCCAGCAGCTTTTCGGTAGCCTACAATGAGCAGTTCTTC.

This clonotype was observed many times. The chain has TRBV7-9 and TRBJ2-1; 8 bases fit TRBD2. The J segment lost 4 bases and the V segment lost 5 bases, leaving 7 bases of the junction unmatched. This CDR3 region has 15 residues. CDR1 is SEHNR and CDR2 is FQNEAQ in the germline V gene (reference sequence). CDR3 loop: CASSPRGGAYNEQFF. In DNA form, the CDR3 reads TGTGCCAGCAGCCCCCGGGGGGGAGCGTACAATGAGCAGTTCTTC.

V and J are TRBV19 and TRBJ2-7; D tentatively fits TRBD1 or TRBD2 (5 bases each). Trimming took 6 bases from V and 3 from J, leaving 18 bases between them. The CDR3 totals 15 residues. Germline CDR1 reads LNHDA; CDR2 reads SQIVND (reference sequence). CDR3 residues: CASSSLGDPLYEQYF. Here the CDR3 DNA reads TGTGCCAGTAGCTCTTTGGGGGACCCCCTCTACGAGCAGTACTTC.

This clonotype was observed at least ten times. V and J are TRBV7-2 and TRBJ1-2; TRBD1 might be the D (6 bases). CDR1 is SGHTA and CDR2 is FQGNSA in the germline V gene. The CDR3 loop spans 14 amino acids. V lost 5 bases and J lost 5, with 15 bases in between. The CDR3 nucleotides read TGTGCCAGCAGCACTTACAGGGTCGGGTATGGCTACACCTTC. Translating it yields CASSTYRVGYGYTF. The entire variable domain, with the rest obtained from reference TRBV7-2 and TRBJ1-2, is as follows: GAGVSQSPSNKVTEKGKDVELRCDPISGHTALYWYRQSLGQGLEFLIYFQGNSAPDKSGLPSDRFSAERTGGSVSTLTIQRTQQEDSAVYLCASSTYRVGYGYTFGSGTRLTVV.

This clonotype was seen a few times. The chain carries TRBV5-6 and TRBJ2-7; 9 bases match TRBD1. V shed 0 bases, J shed 3 bases, and the junction held 1 base outside the gene matches. CDR3 length: 14 amino acids. Germline V gene data show CDR1 as SGHDT and CDR2 as YYEEEE. The CDR3, as DNA: TGTGCCAGCAGCTTGGGACAGGGGGACTACGAGCAGTACTTC. Translating it yields CASSLGQGDYEQYF.

A few counts support this clonotype. V gene TRBV6-6 combines with J gene TRBJ2-1, with D perhaps TRBD1 or TRBD2 (5 bases each). The V and J ends lost 4 bases and 9 bases respectively, with 16 bases between them. Germline V lookup: CDR1 MNHNY, CDR2 SVGAGI (reference sequence). The CDR3 spans 14 residues. The CDR3 loop reads CASSSPGPSIEQFF. In DNA, the CDR3 is TGTGCCAGCAGTTCCCCGGGACCTAGTATTGAGCAGTTCTTC.

The rearrangement uses TRBV20-1 and TRBJ2-1; 10 nucleotides agree with TRBD2. CDR1 and CDR2 (germline): DFQATT, SNEGSKA (reference sequence). The V gene end was trimmed by 6 bases and the J gene end by 2 bases; junction bases not matched to a gene: 10. The CDR3 is 16 residues long. The CDR3 loop reads CSATTPSGGPYNEQFF. The DNA of the CDR3 is TGCAGTGCCACCACTCCTAGCGGGGGCCCCTACAATGAGCAGTTCTTC.

J is TRBJ1-1 and V is TRBV29-1; the D is unclear. The V gene's germline CDR1 is SQVTM and CDR2 ANQGSEA. The CDR3 length is 13 residues. Trimming removed 0 bases at V and 4 bases at J, with 9 bases between. CDR3 sequence reads: CSVEEASFTEAFF. The DNA for the CDR3 is TGCAGCGTTGAAGAGGCTTCATTCACTGAAGCTTTCTTT.

The sample holds many counts of this clonotype. The V call is TRBV7-9, the J call TRBJ2-1, with D maybe TRBD1 (6 bases). The CDR3 has 15 amino acids. CDR1 and CDR2 from the germline V gene are SEHNR and FQNEAQ (reference sequence). The V end was cut by 5 bases, the J end by 9 bases, with 20 bases between. CDR3 in amino acids: CASSASGASGGEQFF. The CDR3 DNA reads as TGTGCCAGCAGCGCATCAGGGGCCTCCGGAGGTGAGCAGTTCTTC.

This clonotype was counted many times. The chain has TRBV7-2 and TRBJ1-6; D may be TRBD1 (5 bases). Germline V gene sequence: CDR1 SGHTA, CDR2 FQGNSA. V was trimmed by 1 base and J by 7 bases, leaving 17 bases between them. The CDR3 is made up of 17 amino acids. The CDR3 spells CASSLVGGGRDNSPLHF. The CDR3 DNA reads TGTGCCAGCAGCTTAGTCGGGGGGGGAAGAGACAATTCACCCCTCCACTTT.

This clonotype appeared many times. The chain joins TRBV7-2 to TRBJ1-5; D is perhaps TRBD1 (6 bases). Germline CDR1 and CDR2: SGHTA and FQGNSA. Trimming left V 5 bases short and J 6 bases short, with 20 bases between. The CDR3 has 16 amino acids. The CDR3 DNA reads TGTGCCAGCAGCCTTATTACAGGGTCTCGAGTTCAGCCCCAGCATTTT. Translated, it gives CASSLITGSRVQPQHF.

Ten or more counts support this clonotype. The J gene is TRBJ2-7, the V gene TRBV20-1; 9 nucleotides match TRBD2. J was trimmed by 3 bases and V by 1 base; bases with no gene match: 10. Germline lookup yields CDR1 DFQATT and CDR2 SNEGSKA (reference sequence). There are 16 residues in the CDR3. The CDR3 DNA sequence: TGCAGTGCTAGAGGGCAGGGTGAAGCGGGAGGCTACGAGCAGTACTTC. Amino acids: CSARGQGEAGGYEQYF.

This clonotype was seen a few times. The chain has TRBV5-4 and TRBJ2-3, with TRBD2 as a possible D gene (6 bases). Germline CDR1 SGHNT, CDR2 YYREEE (reference sequence). The CDR3 extends over 16 amino acids. V shed 4 bases and J shed 6 bases, with 21 bases lying between them. CDR3 residues: CASSQPGGGAVDTQYF. In nucleotides, the CDR3 is TGTGCCAGCAGCCAACCTGGAGGCGGGGCAGTGGATACGCAGTATTTT. The full variable domain, in which reference TRBV5-4 and TRBJ2-3 provide the parts outside the CDR3, is ETGVTQSPTHLIKTRGQQVTLRCSSQSGHNTVSWYQQALGQGPQFIFQYYREEENGRGNFPPRFSGLQFPNYSSELNVNALELDDSALYLCASSQPGGGAVDTQYFGPGTRLTVL.

This clonotype was seen a few times. This chain uses TRBV4-3 with TRBJ1-1; maybe TRBD1 (5 bases). Germline V gene sequence: CDR1 LGHNA, CDR2 YSLEER. Between the trimmed V and J ends, which lost 5 bases and 1 base, there was a span of 11 bases. CDR3 length: 14 residues. The DNA for the CDR3 is TGCGCCAGCAGCGTGGGACGTAGGAACACTGAAGCTTTCTTT. It codes for CASSVGRRNTEAFF.

V and J are TRBV15 and TRBJ2-6; TRBD1 is a possible D gene (5 bases). V gave up 1 base and J gave up 3 bases, with 10 bases separating them. CDR1 LNHNV and CDR2 YYDKDF come from the germline V gene (reference sequence). CDR3 length: 16 amino acids. CDR3 coding DNA: TGTGCCACCAGCAGAGTCCAGGGAAATGGGGCCAACGTCCTGACTTTC. Translation: CATSRVQGNGANVLTF.

This clonotype was observed at least ten times. The chain couples TRBV7-8 to TRBJ1-3; no reliable D call. The CDR3 has 15 residues. Trimming took off 1 base at V and 0 bases at J, with 7 bases between the two ends. In germline, CDR1 is SGHVS, CDR2 FQNEAQ. CDR3: CASSLGQLSGNTIYF. In DNA, the CDR3 is TGTGCCAGCAGCTTAGGCCAGCTCTCTGGAAACACCATATATTTT.

This clonotype was seen repeatedly, ten times or more. The chain has TRBV6-1 and TRBJ2-2; tentatively, D is TRBD2 (7 bases). V shed 8 bases and J shed 4 bases, with 14 bases lying between them. Germline V gives CDR1 MNHNS, CDR2 SASEGT. This CDR3 spans 14 amino acids. The CDR3 coding sequence is TGTGCCAGCTTTAGGGGGGGTAGCACCGGGGAGCTGTTTTTT. Translated: CASFRGGSTGELFF.

This clonotype was seen at least ten times. The V and J genes are TRBV6-1 and TRBJ2-5; TRBD2 aligns across 9 bases. The CDR3 contains 16 residues. In germline, CDR1 is MNHNS, CDR2 SASEGT. J gave up 0 bases and V 2 bases, and 4 bases lay outside the gene matches. CDR3 protein: CASSELAGNYQETQYF. The CDR3 nucleotides are TGTGCCAGCAGTGAACTAGCGGGAAATTACCAAGAGACCCAGTACTTC.

This clonotype was counted ten times or more. J is TRBJ2-1 and V is TRBV14; 7 positions agree with TRBD1. CDR3 length: 15 residues. The germline V gene has CDR1 SGHDN and CDR2 FVKESK. V gave up 1 base and J gave up 3 bases; unmatched junction bases: 3. The CDR3 region is CASSQVTGDYNEQFF. Written as DNA, the CDR3 is TGTGCCAGCAGCCAAGTTACAGGGGACTACAATGAGCAGTTCTTC.

This clonotype was recorded a few times. The chain recombines TRBV19 with TRBJ2-7, with 9 bases aligning to TRBD1. V dropped 5 bases and J dropped 6; count of bases not matched to a gene: 5. Per germline, CDR1 LNHDA and CDR2 SQIVND (reference sequence). CDR3 size: 13 residues. CDR3 protein: CASSFRQGGEQYF. In nucleotides, the CDR3 is TGTGCCAGTAGTTTCCGACAGGGGGGCGAGCAGTACTTC.